This T cell receptor beta chain was recovered during a study of T cell repertoires in cytomegalovirus infection (dated by TCRdb to between 2018 and 2020). Regarding the study in general: Recently identified HLA-C-restricted CMV epitopes, whose presentation resists viral immunomodulation, were targeted by peptide stimulations together with well-studied HLA-B-restricted epitopes. Because public TCR beta signatures pointed to carriage of CMV infection together with the matching HLA type, the HLA type of each donor mattered for the analysis. What the study reported, not specific to this receptor: Cumulative frequency of public TCR beta family members discriminated carriers of CMV infection plus the relevant HLA type in this cohort and an independent roughly 340-donor cohort. In the ex vivo response, HLA-C-restricted CMV-specific TCR beta clonotypes were dominant, and in two of eight donors the single most frequent clonotype came from this HLA-C-restricted group.

Data came from an Illumina HiSeq 1500. TCRdb reworked the public reads: Q25 trimming with fastp, MiXCR clone assembly, productive beta chains retained. Records with the same CDR3 protein are collapsed into one entry carrying the most frequent genes and DNA. For this sample there are 700,000 to 950,000 distinct CDR3 sequences; approximately 32% appear just once. The ten most abundant clones make up around 11% of the sample. The sample's treatment or condition, from its label and the paper: in vitro stimulation with specific CMV peptide epitopes to enrich CMV-specific T cells. The CDR3 sequence holds 15 residues, the cysteine and phenylalanine included. The retained sequence is limited to the CDR3, 45 bases, with the frame set at the first base. CDR1 and CDR2 were assigned from the germline V gene as SGHAT and FQNNGV. Trimmed from V: 6 bases; trimmed from J: 4 bases; junction bases lacking a gene match: 8.

This clonotype has just a few counts. Its antigen target is currently unknown. Base quality data are lacking; no much larger clone is found one base away. This TCR came from a human donor in good health (CMV status not recorded). Some clones in this sample may be carry-over from other donors' samples. Sequencing was performed on cultured CD8+ T cells from PBMCs, taken from culture after CMV antigen stimulation. The V gene is TRBV11-2 and the J gene is TRBJ2-3; a stretch of 9 junction bases matches TRBD2. The nucleotides read TGTGCCAGCAGATCGGGACTAGCCCTCGCAGATACGCAGTATTTT. The translation is CASRSGLALADTQYF.